This entry describes one T cell receptor (beta chain). This clonotype was counted many times. The specificity of this receptor is unknown. The sample holds no much larger clone one base away, and base qualities are not on file. Flow cytometry had shown CD8+CD57+ cell expansion in the patients selected for sequencing. All patients had severe acquired aplastic anemia diagnosed by International Study of Aplastic Anemia and Agranulocytosis and Camitta criteria. No patient had received any therapy when blood was sampled. TCR repertoires of sorted CD4+ and CD8+ blood T cells from severe aplastic anemia patients and healthy subjects were deep-sequenced in the study. Patients were enrolled under clinicaltrials.gov protocols 00001620, 01623167, 00001397, 00071045, 00081523 and 00961064 in the USA. Ficoll-Paque density gradient centrifugation was used to isolate peripheral blood mononuclear cells. Before DNA extraction, CD4+ and CD8+ T cells were sorted with FACS or magnetic beads.

TCR beta VDJ combination and CDR3 sequence profiling used genomic DNA as the template. TCR repertoire sequencing was run on an Illumina HiSeq 2000. Per the original workflow: Repertoire assessment relied on Simpson's diversity index, CDR3 size and DJ length profiles, and TRBV/TRBJ rearrangement plots. Whichever DNA sequence was most abundant in the deep sequencing data was defined as the immunodominant clone. CDR3 amino acid sequences were screened for sharing across subjects and compared with published repertoires and the VDJdb database. TCRdb handled the public reads itself, with Q25 trimming in fastp and clone calling in MiXCR, and kept productive beta chains. Rows with a matching CDR3 protein are joined into one entry that keeps the most common DNA and genes. The V and J calls reflect TCRdb's pipeline rather than the authors' work. The sample has over 250,000 distinct CDR3 sequences on record, around three fifths of them singletons. Around 1.3% of the sample is held by the ten biggest clonotypes.

The source of the sample is a study of CD8+CD57+ T cells in acquired aplastic anemia (dated by TCRdb to between 2018 and 2020). With respect to the entire study: DNA extracted from sorted CD4+ and CD8+ cells had a mean of roughly 3.4 ug, with a range of about 0.2 to 30 ug. A CD8+CD57+ expansion meant a frequency higher than the mean frequency seen in healthy subjects.

The paper's findings and limits, for the study overall: Although twenty-nine CD8+ CDR3 sequences were shared by patients and controls, these sequences appeared highly expressed in patients and within the immunodominant clones of patients. CD8+ Simpson's diversity did not differ significantly between patients and healthy controls (P=0.060).

The sequence was collected from a human donor with aplastic anemia. The specimen was sorted CD4+, CD8+, or CD8+CD57+ T cells (not recorded which) from PBMCs.

The nucleotides read TGTGCCAGCAGCTTGGGAGTGGGGGAGACCCAGTACTTC. This sequence encodes CASSLGVGETQYF. The chain is encoded by TRBV11-2 joined to TRBJ2-5, with TRBD2 perhaps the D gene, on 5 matching bases. The V and J ends are trimmed by 3 bases and 5 bases, leaving 10 bases between them. From the cysteine up to the phenylalanine, the CDR3 has a length of 13 residues. Only the CDR3 part of the read is kept: 39 bases, read in frame from the first base. According to the germline V gene, CDR1 reads SGHAT and CDR2 reads FQNNGV.